The clone carrying this T cell receptor beta chain was seen a single time. The antigen remains undetermined. CDR1 is SGHTA, CDR2 FQGTGA, per germline. V lost 4 bases, J lost 3 bases, and 3 bases stayed unmatched. The CDR3 extends over 15 amino acids. This sample stems from a study of siplizumab effects on memory and regulatory T cells. Study-level results: A minor share of alloreactive clones matched unstimulated subsets. Naive T cells apparently outstripped memory cells in diversity and seemed major alloresponse contributors. Whether proliferating Tregs in siplizumab cultures suppress was not functionally confirmed.

Per sample, the assay covered roughly 10^5 TCR templates. Sequenced by immunoSEQ multiplex PCR; TCRdb stores in-frame clones only, minus some. Of about 110,000 clones in the sample, over 85% were seen once. The V and J genes are TRBV7-3 and TRBJ2-2; TRBD1 matches 9 bases. What was sequenced was CD4+ T cells sorted from blood. This TCR came from a human donor in good health. The CDR3 nucleotides are TGTGCCAGCAGCTGGGACAGGGCGGACACCGGGGAGCTGTTTTTT. It is translated as CASSWDRADTGELFF.